This T cell receptor (beta chain) was sequenced in a study of blood T cell repertoires in COVID-19. Study information: COVID-19 samples from acute and convalescent phases originated in the United States, Italy and Spain. The analysed material was cDNA or gDNA that came from T cells, B-cell-depleted T cells, or PBMCs.

The length of the CDR3 is 12 residues. Germline CDR1 is ENHRY and CDR2 is SYGVKD. The V and J ends lost 9 bases and 7 bases respectively, with 16 bases between them. Authors' data handling: Reference gene primer amplification gave nucleated cell count estimates. Libraries were prepared by immunoSEQ multiplex PCR; TCRdb keeps only in-frame clonotypes and omits some of them. That table gives V, J and clone size, and the DNA gave D and trimming. The sample carries more than 50,000 clones, 73% recorded once. Input material: peripheral blood. This rearrangement joins TRBV10-3 to TRBJ2-7, with D possibly TRBD2 on 5 matching bases. This receptor was obtained from a woman in her seventies with acute or convalescent COVID-19. CDR3 sequence reads: CAIQKGSGEQYF. CDR3 bases: TGTGCCATTCAAAAGGGATCGGGGGAGCAGTACTTC.